These T cell receptor beta chains were read from a single sample in a study of identical twins. TCRdb reprocessed the 5' RACE reads with MiXCR, giving one entry per CDR3 protein. The sample shows 650,000 to 800,000 distinct CDR3 sequences, 8.6% of them seen only once. These data were also filed under a second study, of yellow fever vaccine responses in identical twins.

Sequencing was done on a sample of PBMCs. These receptors were collected from a young woman in good health. CDR3s include the opening cysteine and the closing phenylalanine or tryptophan. The D gene is left open where the match is weak. Expanded clones are given a class, and other clones once, few, many or no size at all.

>TRBV13|NA|many|TRBJ2-3
TGTGCCAGCAGCCATCGAGCGGGCTCCACAGATACGCAGTATTTT
CASSHRAGSTDTQYF
>TRBV7-3|TRBD2|few|TRBJ2-1
TGTGCCAGCAGAGGGAGCGGGGGGAGCAATGAGCAGTTCTTC
CASRGSGGSNEQFF
>TRBV7-9|NA|NA|TRBJ2-5
TGTGCCAGCAGCCCTGGGCCCAGGGAGACCCAGTACTTC
CASSPGPRETQYF
>TRBV12-3/TRBV12-4|TRBD1|many|TRBJ2-1
TGTGCCAGCAGGCGGACAGGGGGCTACAATGAGCAGTTCTTC
CASRRTGGYNEQFF
>TRBV6-1|NA|many|TRBJ2-7
TGTGCCAGCAAACCAGGGGAGTTGGCGTCCTACGAGCAGTACTTC
CASKPGELASYEQYF
>TRBV6-2/TRBV6-3|NA|NA|TRBJ2-2
TGTGCCAGCTCTCCCAATCACCGGGAGCTGTTTTTT
CASSPNHRELFF
>TRBV7-2|TRBD1|NA|TRBJ2-7
TGTGCCAGCAGCTTACGCCGGGACAGGGGCCACGAGCAGTACTTC
CASSLRRDRGHEQYF
>TRBV6-1|NA|NA|TRBJ1-2
TGTGCCAGCAGTGACCTTCGGGGGAGGGCGAATACCTATGGCTACACCTTC
CASSDLRGRANTYGYTF
>TRBV15|TRBD2|NA|TRBJ2-3
TGTGCCACCAGCAGGAGAAATAGCGGGAGAAGCACAGATACGCAGTATTTT
CATSRRNSGRSTDTQYF
>TRBV6-6|TRBD2|NA|TRBJ2-3
TGTGCCAGCAGTTACGGGGAGGGGGATACGCAGTATTTT
CASSYGEGDTQYF
>TRBV15|NA|few|TRBJ2-7
TGTGCCACCAGCAGACTCGACTCCTACGAGCAGTACTTC
CATSRLDSYEQYF
>TRBV7-8|NA|many|TRBJ2-2
TGTGCCAGCAGCTTATTGGTCACCGGGGAGCTGTTTTTT
CASSLLVTGELFF
>TRBV20-1|TRBD2|few|TRBJ2-5
TGCAGTGCTAGTGGCGGGAGCCAAGAGACCCAGTACTTC
CSASGGSQETQYF
>TRBV6-2/TRBV6-3|NA|NA|TRBJ1-1
TGTGCGAGTTTGGACAGGAACACTGAAGCTTTCTTT
CASLDRNTEAFF
>TRBV11-2|NA|NA|TRBJ2-1
TGTGCCAGCAGCTCTAATGGACGCGGGTTCGATGAGCAGTTCTTC
CASSSNGRGFDEQFF
>TRBV11-2|NA|many|TRBJ2-3
TGTGCCAGCAGCTCCAGGGGGACTTATCTTACGCAGTATTTT
CASSSRGTYLTQYF
>TRBV27|NA|NA|TRBJ2-7
TGTGCCAGCAGTTTAGTAGCCGGGAGTAGCTCCTACGAGCAGTACTTC
CASSLVAGSSSYEQYF
>TRBV5-1|NA|NA|TRBJ2-7
TGCGCCAGCAGGAGGGAGACCTACGAGCAGTACTTC
CASRRETYEQYF
>TRBV6-9|NA|many|TRBJ1-3
TGTGCCAGCACTTCTGGGCCTTCTGGAAACACCATATATTTT
CASTSGPSGNTIYF
>TRBV4-1|NA|many|TRBJ2-7
TGCGCCAGCAGCCCTCCCACCATGGGGGAGCAGTACTTC
CASSPPTMGEQYF
>TRBV7-2|NA|NA|TRBJ1-4
TGTGCCAGCAGCTTAGAGGGGGGGGCTATTAATGAAAAACTGTTTTTT
CASSLEGGAINEKLFF
>TRBV7-9|TRBD1|few|TRBJ2-3
TGTGCCAGCAGCCCCCTGACAGGGAGAAGAGCAGATACGCAGTATTTT
CASSPLTGRRADTQYF
>TRBV15|TRBD1|NA|TRBJ2-1
TGTGCCACCAGCAGAGATTTGCGAGGGGGCCACTACAATGAGCAGTTCTTC
CATSRDLRGGHYNEQFF
>TRBV12-3/TRBV12-4|NA|few|TRBJ2-4
TGTGCCAGCAGACTACAAACGTCCCCCAACATTCAGTACTTC
CASRLQTSPNIQYF
>TRBV28|NA|many|TRBJ1-5
TGTGCCAGCAGTTTCCGGCAGGGGCCCCAGCATTTT
CASSFRQGPQHF
>TRBV12-3/TRBV12-4|TRBD1|few|TRBJ2-5
TGTGCCAGCAGCGGGACAGGCGCGGGGGAGACCCAGTACTTC
CASSGTGAGETQYF
>TRBV7-2|NA|NA|TRBJ2-7
TGTGCCAGCAGCGTGGAGGGAGCCTACGAGCAGTACTTC
CASSVEGAYEQYF
>TRBV29-1|NA|few|TRBJ2-7
TGCAGCGTTGAAGCCGGGGTGGGCGAGCAGTACTTC
CSVEAGVGEQYF
>TRBV5-1|NA|many|TRBJ2-3
TGCGCCAGCAGCTTGGCAGGGGCCAGCACAGATACGCAGTATTTT
CASSLAGASTDTQYF
>TRBV6-2/TRBV6-3|NA|NA|TRBJ2-7
TGTGCCAGCAGACCATCGGACTACCACTCTTCAGAGCAGTACTTC
CASRPSDYHSSEQYF
>TRBV27|TRBD1|NA|TRBJ1-5
TGTGCCAGCAGACCCTGGGACAGACCCAATCAGCCCCAGCATTTT
CASRPWDRPNQPQHF
>TRBV5-1|TRBD2|many|TRBJ2-1
TGCGCCAGCAGCTTGGTGGGGGGGAGCTCCTACAATGAGCAGTTCTTC
CASSLVGGSSYNEQFF
>TRBV20-1|TRBD2|few|TRBJ2-7
TGCAGTGCTATTAGCGGGGGCTTCTACGAGCAGTACTTC
CSAISGGFYEQYF
>TRBV10-3|NA|many|TRBJ2-5
TGTGCCTTCGGCGATGGAGAGACCCAGTACTTC
CAFGDGETQYF
>TRBV3-1|TRBD2|many|TRBJ2-1
TGTGCCAGCAGCGAGCGGGAGGGGAACTCCTACAATGAGCAGTTCTTC
CASSEREGNSYNEQFF
>TRBV7-8|NA|few|TRBJ2-1
TGTGCCAGCAGCTTATCCCCCGAAAAGACCGAGGAGAGGGGTGAGCAGTTCTTC
CASSLSPEKTEERGEQFF
>TRBV29-1|NA|NA|TRBJ2-3
TGCAGCGCCCATTCCTCCACAGATACGCAGTATTTT
CSAHSSTDTQYF
>TRBV27|TRBD2|NA|TRBJ2-5
TGTGCCAGCAGCACCGCGACTAGCGGTATCGAAGAGACCCAGTACTTC
CASSTATSGIEETQYF
>TRBV18|NA|NA|TRBJ2-7
TGTGCCAGCTCTTCGGGGGACAAATACGAGCAGTACTTC
CASSSGDKYEQYF
>TRBV7-2|TRBD1|few|TRBJ2-1
TGTGCCAGCAGTTACACAGGGGTCAGTCCCTACAATGAGCAGTTCTTC
CASSYTGVSPYNEQFF
>TRBV7-2|NA|few|TRBJ2-7
TGTGCCAGCAGCTCTTTAGGCGGCTCGGGCGACGAGCAGTACTTC
CASSSLGGSGDEQYF
>TRBV6-1|TRBD2|NA|TRBJ2-7
TGTGCCAGCAGTGCCGGGACTAGCGGCACCTACGAGCAGTACTTC
CASSAGTSGTYEQYF
>TRBV5-1|NA|NA|TRBJ2-7
TGCGCCAGCAGCCCCCCGTTTAGGCACGACGAGCAGTACTTC
CASSPPFRHDEQYF
>TRBV3-1|NA|few|TRBJ2-5
TGTGCCAGCAGCCAAGGGTGGGCCCAGTACTTC
CASSQGWAQYF
>TRBV28|NA|many|TRBJ2-7
TGTGCCAGCGGGGGTCACTACGAGCAGTACTTC
CASGGHYEQYF
>TRBV5-1|TRBD1|NA|TRBJ2-2
TGCGCCAGCAGCTTGGCGGACAGGAGTAACACCGGGGAGCTGTTTTTT
CASSLADRSNTGELFF
>TRBV11-2|TRBD2|few|TRBJ2-1
TGTGCCAGCAGTTCAAAGGAAGACGGGACTAACGAATACAATGAGCAGTTCTTC
CASSSKEDGTNEYNEQFF